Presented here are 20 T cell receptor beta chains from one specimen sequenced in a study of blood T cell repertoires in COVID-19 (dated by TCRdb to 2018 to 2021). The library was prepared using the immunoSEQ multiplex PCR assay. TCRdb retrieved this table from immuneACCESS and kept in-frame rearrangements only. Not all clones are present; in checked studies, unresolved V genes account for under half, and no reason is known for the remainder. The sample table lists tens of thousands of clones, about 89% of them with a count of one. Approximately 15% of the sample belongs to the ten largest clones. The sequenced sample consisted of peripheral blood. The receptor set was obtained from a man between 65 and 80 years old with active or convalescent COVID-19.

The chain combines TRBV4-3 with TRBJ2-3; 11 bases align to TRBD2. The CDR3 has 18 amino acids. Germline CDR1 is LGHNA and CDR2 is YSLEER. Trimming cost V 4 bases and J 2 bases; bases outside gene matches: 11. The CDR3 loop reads CASSRYMGTSGFTDTQYF. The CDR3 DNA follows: TGCGCCAGCAGCCGATACATGGGGACTAGCGGATTCACAGATACGCAGTATTTT.

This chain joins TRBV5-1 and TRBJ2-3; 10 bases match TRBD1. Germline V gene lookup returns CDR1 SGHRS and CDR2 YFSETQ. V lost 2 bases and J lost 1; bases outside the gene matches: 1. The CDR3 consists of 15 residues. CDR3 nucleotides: TGCGCCAGCAGCTTCGGGACAGGGGGCACAGATACGCAGTATTTT. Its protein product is CASSFGTGGTDTQYF.

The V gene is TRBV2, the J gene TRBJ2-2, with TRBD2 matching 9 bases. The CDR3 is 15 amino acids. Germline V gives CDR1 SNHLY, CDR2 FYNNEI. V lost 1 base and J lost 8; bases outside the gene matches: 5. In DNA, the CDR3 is TGTGCCAGCAGTGAAGGCGGGAGGGCCGTGGGGGAGCTGTTTTTT. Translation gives CASSEGGRAVGELFF.

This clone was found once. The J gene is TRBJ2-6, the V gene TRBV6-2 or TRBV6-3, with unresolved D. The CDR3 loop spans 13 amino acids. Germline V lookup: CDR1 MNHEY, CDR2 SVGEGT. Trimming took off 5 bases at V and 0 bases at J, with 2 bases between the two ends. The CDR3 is CASSLSGANVLTF. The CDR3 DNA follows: TGTGCCAGCAGTCTCTCTGGGGCCAACGTCCTGACTTTC.

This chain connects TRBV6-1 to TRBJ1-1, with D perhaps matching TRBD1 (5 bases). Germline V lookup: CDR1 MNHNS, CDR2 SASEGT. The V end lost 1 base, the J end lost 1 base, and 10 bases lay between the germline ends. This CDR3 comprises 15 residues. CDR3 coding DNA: TGTGCCAGCAGTGAAGGATGGCAGGGGAACACTGAAGCTTTCTTT. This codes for CASSEGWQGNTEAFF.

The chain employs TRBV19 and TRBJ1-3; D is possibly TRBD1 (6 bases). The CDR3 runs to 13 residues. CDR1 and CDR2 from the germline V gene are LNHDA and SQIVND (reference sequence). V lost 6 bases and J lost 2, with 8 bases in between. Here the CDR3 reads CASSGQPGNTIYF. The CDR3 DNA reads TGTGCCAGTAGCGGACAGCCTGGAAACACCATATATTTT.

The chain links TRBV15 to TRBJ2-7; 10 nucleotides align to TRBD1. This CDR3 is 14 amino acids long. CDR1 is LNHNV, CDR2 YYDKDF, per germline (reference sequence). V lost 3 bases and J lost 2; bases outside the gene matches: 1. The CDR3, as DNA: TGTGCCACCAGCAGTGACAGGGGGCCCTACGAGCAGTACTTC. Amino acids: CATSSDRGPYEQYF. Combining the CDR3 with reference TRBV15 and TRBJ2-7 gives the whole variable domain DAMVIQNPRYQVTQFGKPVTLSCSQTLNHNVMYWYQQKSSQAPKLLFHYYDKDFNNEADTPDNFQSRRPNTSFCFLDIRSPGLGDTAMYLCATSSDRGPYEQYFGPGTRLTVT.

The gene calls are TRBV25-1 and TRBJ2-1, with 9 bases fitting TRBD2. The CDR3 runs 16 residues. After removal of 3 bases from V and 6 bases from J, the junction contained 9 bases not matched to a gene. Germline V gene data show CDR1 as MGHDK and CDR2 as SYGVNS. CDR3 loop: CASSDAAGGLRNEQFF. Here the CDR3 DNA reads TGTGCCAGCAGTGATGCGGCGGGAGGGCTCCGCAATGAGCAGTTCTTC.

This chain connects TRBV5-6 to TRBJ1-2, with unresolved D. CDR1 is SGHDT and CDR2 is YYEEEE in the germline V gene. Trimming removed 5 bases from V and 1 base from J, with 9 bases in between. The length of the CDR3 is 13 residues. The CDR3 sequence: CASRRQVNYGYTF. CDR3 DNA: TGTGCCAGCAGACGCCAGGTTAACTATGGCTACACCTTC.

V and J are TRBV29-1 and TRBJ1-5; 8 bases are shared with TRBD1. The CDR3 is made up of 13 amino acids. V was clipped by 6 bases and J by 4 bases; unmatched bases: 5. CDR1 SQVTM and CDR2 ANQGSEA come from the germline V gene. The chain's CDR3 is CSVRQGKNQPQHF. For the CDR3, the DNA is TGCAGCGTCCGACAGGGGAAGAATCAGCCCCAGCATTTT.

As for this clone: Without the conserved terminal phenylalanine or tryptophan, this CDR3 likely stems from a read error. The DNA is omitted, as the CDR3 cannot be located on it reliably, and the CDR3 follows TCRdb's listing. CDR3 in amino acids: CSVVTGEL. This sequence joins TRBV29-1 and TRBJ1-1; the D call of TRBD1 is as the table states it, not checked on the DNA. CDR1 is SQVTM, CDR2 ANQGSEA, per germline. Inclusive of both ends, the CDR3 amounts to 8 amino acids.

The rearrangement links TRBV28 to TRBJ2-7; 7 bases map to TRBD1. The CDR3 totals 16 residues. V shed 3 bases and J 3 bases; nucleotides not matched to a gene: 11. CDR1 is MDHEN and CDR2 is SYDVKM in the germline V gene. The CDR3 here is CASSFFRTGDYYEQYF. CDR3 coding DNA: TGTGCCAGCAGTTTCTTTCGGACAGGAGACTACTACGAGCAGTACTTC.

CDR3: CASTPGGSGSGGELFF. The CDR3 coding sequence is TGTGCCAGCACCCCCGGAGGTAGCGGGAGCGGCGGGGAGCTGTTTTTT. V gene TRBV28 combines with J gene TRBJ2-2; TRBD2 agrees at 9 bases. Looked up from germline, CDR1 is MDHEN and CDR2 is SYDVKM. The ends lost 7 bases at V and 7 bases at J; junction bases unmatched: 13. This CDR3 region has 16 residues.

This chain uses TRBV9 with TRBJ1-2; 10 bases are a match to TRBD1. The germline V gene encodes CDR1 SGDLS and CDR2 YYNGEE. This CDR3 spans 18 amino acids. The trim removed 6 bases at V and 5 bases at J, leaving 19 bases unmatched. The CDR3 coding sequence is TGTGCCAGCATGGGCCGGGACAGGGGCCCCGCCGGGGCATATGGCTACACCTTC. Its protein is CASMGRDRGPAGAYGYTF.

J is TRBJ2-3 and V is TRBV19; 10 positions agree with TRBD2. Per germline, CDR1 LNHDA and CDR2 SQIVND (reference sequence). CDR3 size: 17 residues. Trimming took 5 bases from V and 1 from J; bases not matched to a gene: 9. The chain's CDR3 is CASSVSGRARGTDTQYF. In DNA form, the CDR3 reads TGTGCCAGTAGTGTCAGCGGGAGGGCCCGGGGCACAGATACGCAGTATTTT.

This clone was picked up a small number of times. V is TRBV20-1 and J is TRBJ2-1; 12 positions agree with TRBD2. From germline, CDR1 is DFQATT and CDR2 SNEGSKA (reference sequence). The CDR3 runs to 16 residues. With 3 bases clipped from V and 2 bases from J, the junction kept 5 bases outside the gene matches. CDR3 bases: TGCAGTGCTAGTGACTCTAGCGGGAGGGCCTACAATGAGCAGTTCTTC. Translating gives CSASDSSGRAYNEQFF.

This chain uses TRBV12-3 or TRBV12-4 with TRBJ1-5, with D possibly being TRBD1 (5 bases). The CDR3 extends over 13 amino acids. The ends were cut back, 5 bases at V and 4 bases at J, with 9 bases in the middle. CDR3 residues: CASSPRVNQPQHF. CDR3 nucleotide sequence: TGTGCCAGCAGTCCCAGGGTGAATCAGCCCCAGCATTTT.

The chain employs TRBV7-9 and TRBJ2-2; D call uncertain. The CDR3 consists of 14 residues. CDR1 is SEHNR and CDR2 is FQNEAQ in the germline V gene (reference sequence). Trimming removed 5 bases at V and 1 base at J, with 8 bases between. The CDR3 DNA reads TGTGCCAGCAGCGTGACTCAGAACACCGGGGAGCTGTTTTTT. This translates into CASSVTQNTGELFF.

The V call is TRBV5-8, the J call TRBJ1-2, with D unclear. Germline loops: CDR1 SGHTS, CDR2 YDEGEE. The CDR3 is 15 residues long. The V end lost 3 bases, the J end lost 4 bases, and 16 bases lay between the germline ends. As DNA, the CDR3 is TGTGCCAGCAGCTCTTCTGGGCAGGCAGGCTATGGCTACACCTTC. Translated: CASSSSGQAGYGYTF.

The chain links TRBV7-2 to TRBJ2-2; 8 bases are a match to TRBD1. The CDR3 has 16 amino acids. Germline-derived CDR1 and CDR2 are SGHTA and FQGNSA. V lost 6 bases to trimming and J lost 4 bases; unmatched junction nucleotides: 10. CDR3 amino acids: CASSTWNRGTTGELFF. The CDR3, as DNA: TGTGCCAGCAGTACTTGGAACAGGGGGACCACCGGGGAGCTGTTTTTT.